Listed below are T cell receptor beta chains from one sample, sequenced in a study of T cell repertoires in cytomegalovirus infection. TCRdb re-analysed the reads in MiXCR, keeping a single row per CDR3 protein. In the table there are roughly 250,000 distinct CDR3 sequences, approximately 22% of which are singletons. Input material: CD8+ T cells from PBMCs. The receptors were sampled from a human donor in good health (CMV status not recorded). Some clones in this sample may be carry-over from other donors' samples. The CDR3 runs from the conserved cysteine through the conserved F or W. Fields, in order: V gene, J gene, clone size, D gene, CDR3 DNA, CDR3 protein. D genes are given only for firm matches. The size entry is marked missing in some rows and otherwise reads once, few, many or a size class.

v_gene: TRBV5-6; j_gene: TRBJ1-2; abundance: NA; d_gene: NA; CDR3nt: TGTGCCAGCAGCTTACCCGAGGGACGGTTGTGGTATGGCTACACCTTC; CDR3aa: CASSLPEGRLWYGYTF
v_gene: TRBV29-1; j_gene: TRBJ1-1; abundance: NA; d_gene: NA; CDR3nt: TGCAGCGTTGGCCAGATGAACACTGAAGCTTTCTTT; CDR3aa: CSVGQMNTEAFF
v_gene: TRBV6-1; j_gene: TRBJ2-7; abundance: NA; d_gene: NA; CDR3nt: TGTGCCACCGGGACGGCTTCCTACGAGCAGTACTTC; CDR3aa: CATGTASYEQYF
v_gene: TRBV12-3/TRBV12-4; j_gene: TRBJ2-2; abundance: few; d_gene: TRBD2; CDR3nt: TGTGCCAGCACTAGCGGGGGGGCCAACACCGGGGAGCTGTTTTTT; CDR3aa: CASTSGGANTGELFF
v_gene: TRBV20-1; j_gene: TRBJ2-5; abundance: NA; d_gene: NA; CDR3nt: TGCAGTGCTAGAGACCTCTATGGACAACCCCAAGAGACCCAGTACTTC; CDR3aa: CSARDLYGQPQETQYF
v_gene: TRBV7-4; j_gene: TRBJ1-1; abundance: NA; d_gene: NA; CDR3nt: TGTGCCAGCAGCCCCTCGGACAAGATGAACACTGAAGCTTTCTTT; CDR3aa: CASSPSDKMNTEAFF
v_gene: TRBV15; j_gene: TRBJ2-6; abundance: many; d_gene: NA; CDR3nt: TGTGCCACCAGCAGAGATCCGGGTTCTGGGGCCAACGTCCTGACTTTC; CDR3aa: CATSRDPGSGANVLTF
v_gene: TRBV2; j_gene: TRBJ2-2; abundance: NA; d_gene: NA; CDR3nt: TGTGCCAGCATGAGGACAGCGCTTAACGGGGAGCTGTTTTTT; CDR3aa: CASMRTALNGELFF
v_gene: TRBV29-1; j_gene: TRBJ1-1; abundance: NA; d_gene: NA; CDR3nt: TGCAGCGTTTCCGTGAACACTGAAGCTTTCTTT; CDR3aa: CSVSVNTEAFF
v_gene: TRBV20-1; j_gene: TRBJ1-4; abundance: few; d_gene: TRBD1; CDR3nt: TGCAGTGCTAGAGATTGGACAGGGCAGGGTGAAAAACTGTTTTTT; CDR3aa: CSARDWTGQGEKLFF
v_gene: TRBV7-2; j_gene: TRBJ2-2; abundance: NA; d_gene: TRBD2; CDR3nt: TGTGCCAGCAGCTTAGTGCGGGGCGGGGGGGCCGCCGGGGAGCTGTTTTTT; CDR3aa: CASSLVRGGGAAGELFF
v_gene: TRBV5-1; j_gene: TRBJ1-2; abundance: NA; d_gene: NA; CDR3nt: TGCGCCAGCAGGGGAGGAGGGGCTGATGGCTACACCTTC; CDR3aa: CASRGGGADGYTF
v_gene: TRBV20-1; j_gene: TRBJ1-6; abundance: NA; d_gene: NA; CDR3nt: TGCAGTGCAGAATCCAGGAGCTCCTATAATTCACCCCTCCACTTT; CDR3aa: CSAESRSSYNSPLHF
v_gene: TRBV7-9; j_gene: TRBJ1-2; abundance: many; d_gene: NA; CDR3nt: TGTGCCAGCAGCTCAGGGGCGTCAGCCGCTAACTATGGCTACACCTTC; CDR3aa: CASSSGASAANYGYTF
v_gene: TRBV11-1; j_gene: TRBJ2-2; abundance: few; d_gene: NA; CDR3nt: TGTGCCAGCACCTTGACCAGCGCGGGCACCGGGGAGCTGTTTTTT; CDR3aa: CASTLTSAGTGELFF
v_gene: TRBV20-1; j_gene: TRBJ2-7; abundance: few; d_gene: NA; CDR3nt: TGCAGTGGGAGGGGGTCTAGCTCCTACGAGCAGTACTTC; CDR3aa: CSGRGSSSYEQYF
v_gene: TRBV3-1; j_gene: TRBJ1-2; abundance: NA; d_gene: NA; CDR3nt: TGTGCCAGCAGCCTCCGCCGGGACGGAGCTAACTATGGCTACACCTTC; CDR3aa: CASSLRRDGANYGYTF
v_gene: TRBV28; j_gene: TRBJ2-7; abundance: NA; d_gene: TRBD2; CDR3nt: TGTGCCAGCAGCCCCCCTCCTAGCGGGAGCTACGAGCAGTACTTC; CDR3aa: CASSPPPSGSYEQYF
v_gene: TRBV2; j_gene: TRBJ2-7; abundance: few; d_gene: NA; CDR3nt: TGTGCCAGCAGTGTAGTCCCCTACTCCTACGAGCAGTACTTC; CDR3aa: CASSVVPYSYEQYF
v_gene: TRBV25-1; j_gene: TRBJ2-5; abundance: NA; d_gene: TRBD2; CDR3nt: TGTGCCAGCAGTGAATCTAGCGGGGAAGAGACCCAGTACTTC; CDR3aa: CASSESSGEETQYF
v_gene: TRBV12-3/TRBV12-4; j_gene: TRBJ1-2; abundance: few; d_gene: TRBD1; CDR3nt: TGTGCCAGCAGTTTGGGGGGTCAGGGGGCTGGCTACACCTTC; CDR3aa: CASSLGGQGAGYTF
v_gene: TRBV9; j_gene: TRBJ2-1; abundance: NA; d_gene: NA; CDR3nt: TGTGCCAGCAGCGTAAGGAGCTCCTACAATGAGCAGTTCTTC; CDR3aa: CASSVRSSYNEQFF
v_gene: TRBV14; j_gene: TRBJ1-3; abundance: few; d_gene: NA; CDR3nt: TGTGCCAGCAGCCAAGCGGAATTCGGAAACACCATATATTTT; CDR3aa: CASSQAEFGNTIYF
v_gene: TRBV5-1; j_gene: TRBJ2-3; abundance: NA; d_gene: NA; CDR3nt: TGCGCCAGCAGCTTGGCGACTACTAGCACAGATACGCAGTATTTT; CDR3aa: CASSLATTSTDTQYF
v_gene: TRBV7-2; j_gene: TRBJ2-5; abundance: few; d_gene: NA; CDR3nt: TGTGCCAGCAGCTCCACCCGGGGGATTATAGGGTACCAAGAGACCCAGTACTTC; CDR3aa: CASSSTRGIIGYQETQYF
v_gene: TRBV11-2; j_gene: TRBJ1-2; abundance: NA; d_gene: NA; CDR3nt: TGTGCCAGCAGCTCCTGGACAGAACTCCATGGCTACACCTTC; CDR3aa: CASSSWTELHGYTF
v_gene: TRBV5-4; j_gene: TRBJ2-1; abundance: few; d_gene: NA; CDR3nt: TGTGCCAGCAGCTTGGCTGGGACCAACAATGAGCAGTTCTTC; CDR3aa: CASSLAGTNNEQFF
v_gene: TRBV7-2; j_gene: TRBJ1-1; abundance: few; d_gene: NA; CDR3nt: TGTGCCAGCAGCTTTAGCACAGGGTGGAACACTGAAGCTTTCTTT; CDR3aa: CASSFSTGWNTEAFF
v_gene: TRBV9; j_gene: TRBJ2-3; abundance: NA; d_gene: TRBD2; CDR3nt: TGTGCCAGCAGCCCACAAACGACTGGACTAGCGGCCACAGATACGCAGTATTTT; CDR3aa: CASSPQTTGLAATDTQYF
v_gene: TRBV4-1; j_gene: TRBJ1-1; abundance: once; d_gene: NA; CDR3nt: TGCGCCAGCAGCCAAGATAAAGGGGGTACGTCTGAAGCTTTCTTT; CDR3aa: CASSQDKGGTSEAFF